This paragraph reports one T cell receptor (beta chain). The antigen is not known. The sample comes from a study of blood T cells in healthy people across ages. The study, taken as a whole, reports: The study found more naive CD4+ cells and higher diversity in long-lived than aged donors. Getting older went along with TCR beta diversity per million T cells dropping roughly linearly. Underestimates were what the diversity estimates from one million T cells were considered to be.

The authors ran a second PCR of 7 to 11 cycles using a sample-barcoded 5' primer and a J-beta primer mix. TCRdb re-called the 5' RACE reads with MiXCR, one entry per CDR3 protein. The sample has 600,000 to 1,000,000 distinct CDR3 sequences; 58% are singletons. The CDR3 is 14 residues long. The V and J ends lost 0 bases and 7 bases respectively, with 10 bases between them. The germline CDR1 and CDR2 sequences are KGHSH and LQKENI. Sample: blood. This TCR was sampled from a man aged 25 to 40 in good health. The chain employs TRBV18 and TRBJ2-1; maybe TRBD2 (6 bases). The CDR3 DNA sequence: TGTGCCAGCTCACCACCGACTAGTCCAAATGAGCAGTTCTTC. It encodes CASSPPTSPNEQFF.